This T cell receptor (beta chain) was documented in a study of T cell responses to AZD1222 COVID-19 vaccine. The CDR3 is 14 residues long. CDR1 SGHAT and CDR2 FQNNGV come from the germline V gene. The ends were cut back, 3 bases at V and 1 base at J, with 7 bases in the middle. Data came from immunoSEQ multiplex PCR; TCRdb stores just in-frame clones and leaves some out. The table shows approximately 130,000 clones, with roughly 89% occurring only once. To note about this clone: Its antigen remains unidentified.

General study findings and limits: White British ancestry dominated among donors, who included more females, and clonal diversity was possibly underestimated. Two AZD1222 administrations were followed by greater Spike-specific TCR breadth and depth.

This rearrangement joins TRBV11-2 to TRBJ1-3; D is unresolved. The receptor was derived from an adult in good health. The sequenced sample was peripheral blood, obtained on day 0 of AZD1222 vaccination. CDR3 nucleotides: TGTGCCAGCAGCTTCACGGGTTCTGGAAACACCATATATTTT. Protein sequence: CASSFTGSGNTIYF.